A selection of T cell receptor beta chains follows, all from one sample in a study of response to subunit inactivated influenza vaccine. MiXCR, run by TCRdb on the RT-PCR reads, gives a single entry per CDR3 protein. The sample consists of around 300,000 distinct CDR3 sequences, approximately 20% of them appearing once. Sample: PBMCs from blood, taken about 20 months after vaccination. Every receptor here comes from a man between 50 and 69 years old who received an inactivated influenza vaccine. Both conserved end residues are part of each CDR3. A row's size may be missing; if present it is once, few, many or a size class.

clone_size v_call cdr3_aa
. TRBV10-3 CAISESVETQHF
few TRBV10-3 CAISQRLEVADTGELFF
. TRBV7-2 CASSLVPSSGIRHEQYF
few TRBV7-6 CASSLALRSTEAFF
. TRBV12-3/TRBV12-4 CASRKTGSGNTIYF
once TRBV28 CASSLFRDSSLGETQYF
. TRBV7-9 CASRPVLAASDTQYF
many TRBV9 CASSVGGADTEAFF
. TRBV30 CAWSVQGLVIQETQYF
. TRBV5-1 CASSLARTDTQYF
few TRBV6-2/TRBV6-3 CASSLLAGVSETQYF
. TRBV10-3 CAISESGRRATDTQYF
many TRBV19 CASRRGGGTEAFF
medium-sized TRBV10-3 CAISESSSGNTIYF
. TRBV7-2 CASRPTVLTNSPLHF
. TRBV6-2/TRBV6-3 CASSYSGGLTDTQYF
few TRBV7-9 CASSLVQHTEAFF
many TRBV4-1 CASSQDDSKGEAFF
. TRBV6-1 CASRNRRDQETQYF
many TRBV6-1 CASSESFNEQFF
few TRBV6-1 CASRPDSYSNQPQHF
many TRBV28 CASSPQLTEAFF
few TRBV6-6 CASRDRGETQYF
few TRBV5-4 CASSSRRNTEAFF
few TRBV6-1 CASSEALRQVSGNTIYF
. TRBV20-1 CSARPTTNEKLFF
. TRBV10-3 CAISDNLAGGYNEQFF
few TRBV20-1 CSAGGFRTTYYTF
few TRBV9 CASSVVTAVGYTF
. TRBV20-1 CSARDSGQGNSPLHF
. TRBV10-1 CASSESRGPPYEQYF
. TRBV28 CASSLPGQVNTEAFF
few TRBV28 CASSLLGGGASDTQYF
. TRBV7-9 CASSFEARPQHF
few TRBV6-1 CASGGTYEQYF
. TRBV9 CASSRQPGQDYEQYF
few TRBV28 CASSLWDQPQHF
. TRBV6-5 CASSYSGKGGYTF
. TRBV29-1 CSVEDVGDPEAFF
few TRBV12-3/TRBV12-4 CASSRTGGESSGNTIYF
. TRBV6-5 CASSYSEGPLETQYF
few TRBV20-1 CSARKAGRGYEQYF
. TRBV7-2 CASSPNPGYGYTF
. TRBV19 CASSIGAGAAYGYTF
few TRBV27 CASSFSRGQASNTEAFF